This T cell receptor beta chain comes out of a study of shared clonotypes between healthy human individuals. This clone appeared a few times. Its target is not known. Trimming removed 1 base from V and 0 bases from J, with 18 bases in between. CDR1 is MDHEN and CDR2 is SYDVKM in the germline V gene. CDR3 size: 18 residues. A deep-level run was used for the assay. The input for sorted-subset replicate PCRs was approximately 200 ng DNA, 30,000 or so T cell genomes. Assay: immunoSEQ multiplex PCR; the TCRdb copy retains only in-frame clones and omits some. In the table there are some 1,100,000 clones, approximately 80% of which are singletons. Whole-study results and caveats: Large depth notwithstanding, sorted-subset sequencing proved incomplete by rarefaction.

The sequenced sample consisted of memory CD4+ T cells from PBMCs. Subset meaning: CD45RA-negative fraction. The genes are TRBV28 and TRBJ1-1; D unresolved. The receptor was isolated from a man aged 18 to 30 in good health. Some clones in this sample may be carry-over from other donors' samples. CDR3 sequence (DNA): TGTGCCAGCAGTTTATTTGTGGCTCGAACCCCAATGAACACTGAAGCTTTCTTT. Its protein product is CASSLFVARTPMNTEAFF.